This T cell receptor (beta chain) was identified in a study of cytomegalovirus exposure and HLA in healthy donors. As for the study in general: HLA-typed donors contributed some 77 million unique TCRs, which were held in an early data release.

The PCR made use of 60 Vbeta and 13 Jbeta primers. Data came from immunoSEQ multiplex PCR; TCRdb stores just in-frame clones and leaves some out. The sample gives about 180,000 clones, around three quarters of which show up once; 5% to 7% is in the top ten. Donors were nominally healthy when sampled, though unrecorded immune exposures were likely. Study conclusions and caveats: Because they were indistinguishable, some V segments, including TRBV6-2 and TRBV6-3, were excluded. In a later analysis, common viral pathogens appeared linked to several of the most significant clusters.

Trimming removed 2 bases from V and 3 bases from J, with 13 bases in between. The germline gives CDR1 SEHNR, CDR2 FQNEAQ (reference sequence). This CDR3 has 15 residues. Comment on this clone: What it binds is not known.

The source material was PBMCs. The receptor was derived from a man in his forties in good health and CMV-seronegative. This chain links TRBV7-9 with TRBJ2-5; D is perhaps TRBD1 (7 bases). The CDR3 region has the DNA TGTGCCAGCAGCTTAAGCGGCAGGGGGGAAGAGACCCAGTACTTC. Its protein is CASSLSGRGEETQYF.